Shown below are 8 T cell receptor beta chains from a single sample sequenced in a study of shared clonotypes between healthy human individuals. Sequenced by immunoSEQ multiplex PCR; TCRdb stores in-frame clones only, minus some. The data contain a few million clones, 85% to 95% of them singletons. Sequencing was performed on naive CD4+ T cells sorted from blood. Documented subset: CD45RA+ positively selected. These TCRs come from a man aged 18 to 29 in good health.

The rearrangement uses TRBV5-1 and TRBJ2-5; 10 nucleotides match TRBD1. This CDR3 region has 17 residues. Per the germline V gene, CDR1 is SGHRS and CDR2 is YFSETQ. J gave up 2 bases and V 4 bases, and 11 bases lay outside the gene matches. The CDR3 region is CASSHTTGGGGQETQYF. In DNA form, the CDR3 reads TGCGCCAGCAGCCATACGACAGGGGGCGGTGGACAAGAGACCCAGTACTTC.

V is TRBV10-3 and J is TRBJ2-7, with 8 bases identical to TRBD1. Per germline, CDR1 ENHRY and CDR2 SYGVKD. CDR3 length: 12 residues. J lost 2 bases, V lost 9 bases, and 3 bases had no gene match. The CDR3, as DNA: TGTGCCATACGGGACAGGACCTACGAGCAGTACTTC. Its protein is CAIRDRTYEQYF.

The genes are TRBV19 and TRBJ2-2, with D possibly matching TRBD1 (6 bases). Trimming left V 5 bases short and J 8 bases short, with 15 bases between. Per germline, CDR1 LNHDA and CDR2 SQIVND (reference sequence). CDR3 size: 14 residues. CDR3 protein: CASSPGQLMGELFF. CDR3 bases: TGTGCCAGTAGTCCCGGACAGCTGATGGGGGAGCTGTTTTTT.

The chain recombines TRBV2 with TRBJ1-1, with 9 bases that match TRBD1. CDR1 is SNHLY and CDR2 is FYNNEI in the germline V gene. V shed 7 bases and J 3 bases; nucleotides not matched to a gene: 6. This CDR3 has 14 amino acids. The CDR3 reads CASTRQGVDTEAFF. DNA for the CDR3: TGTGCCAGCACCCGACAGGGGGTAGACACTGAAGCTTTCTTT.

Points on this clone: Other DNA variants within this sample encode the same CDR3. The gene calls are TRBV4-3 and TRBJ2-3; unclear D gene. V was pared by 2 bases and J by 0 bases, with 9 bases between. Germline CDR1 reads LGHNA; CDR2 reads YSLEER. The CDR3 sequence is 15 residues long. CDR3 coding DNA: TGCGCCAGCAGCCAAACCAGTGCGAGCACAGATACGCAGTATTTT. This codes for CASSQTSASTDTQYF.

The chain joins TRBV2 to TRBJ2-2; tentatively, D is TRBD1 or TRBD2 (5 bases each). The CDR3 contains 16 residues. V lost 5 bases, J lost 1 base, and 14 bases lay in between. In germline, CDR1 is SNHLY, CDR2 FYNNEI. The CDR3 loop is CASSISGTMNTGELFF. In nucleotides, the CDR3 is TGTGCCAGCAGTATATCCGGGACGATGAACACCGGGGAGCTGTTTTTT.

Note on this clone: In the same sample, other DNA sequences code for this CDR3. The chain is built from TRBV18 and TRBJ1-1; TRBD1 matches 8 bases. Germline V gives CDR1 KGHSH, CDR2 LQKENI. The V segment lost 5 bases and the J segment 2 bases; nucleotides outside the gene matches: 4. The CDR3 has 14 amino acids. The CDR3 is CASSLDRVNTEAFF. In DNA, the CDR3 is TGTGCCAGCTCATTGGACAGGGTAAACACTGAAGCTTTCTTT.

Notes on this clone: Other DNA sequences from this sample encode an identical CDR3 as well. This chain links TRBV4-1 with TRBJ1-6, with 9 bases matching TRBD1. The CDR3 runs to 16 residues. CDR1 and CDR2 (germline): MGHRA, YSYEKL. Trimming removed 4 bases from V and 0 bases from J; junction bases left unmatched: 1. DNA of the CDR3: TGCGCCAGCAGCCTGGGACAGGGCTCCTATAATTCACCCCTCCACTTT. Translating gives CASSLGQGSYNSPLHF.